This T cell receptor beta chain was found in a study of early T cells in non-severe SARS-CoV-2 infection. Study-level background: The chains were unpaired, and the sequenced material was bulk RNA from unsorted whole blood.

Unique molecular identifiers tagged individual cDNA molecules. MiXCR was run by TCRdb on the 5' RACE reads, yielding one entry per CDR3 protein. The table shows about 71,000 distinct CDR3 sequences, with about 15% occurring only once. V trimming: 3 bases; J trimming: 5 bases; junction bases outside the gene matches: 9. The CDR3 contains 15 residues. The germline gives CDR1 DFQATT, CDR2 SNEGSKA (reference sequence). On this clonotype itself: Its antigen remains unknown.

Study-wide findings and caveats: Anti-spike CD8 responses were favored in VDJdb matching, and private and CD4 specificities were missed.

The sample was whole blood, taken at baseline. The TCR was taken from an adult who was a healthcare worker with PCR-confirmed SARS-CoV-2 infection or an uninfected control (not recorded which). This chain connects TRBV20-1 to TRBJ2-5; TRBD2 matches 10 bases. CDR3: CSASLAGGGGETQYF. DNA for the CDR3: TGCAGTGCTAGTTTAGCGGGAGGTGGCGGGGAGACCCAGTACTTC.